A selection of T cell receptor beta chains follows, all from one sample in a study of early T cells in non-severe SARS-CoV-2 infection. Using its own MiXCR run on the 5' RACE reads, TCRdb lists one record per CDR3 protein. The table lists about 34,000 distinct CDR3 sequences, more than 5% of them singletons, with approximately 6.9% in the top ten. Sequencing was performed on whole blood. These receptors came from an adult who was a healthcare worker with PCR-confirmed SARS-CoV-2 infection or an uninfected control (not recorded which). Both conserved end residues are part of each CDR3. The D gene is left open where the match is weak. Size is omitted from some rows. Given values are once, few, many or a class for expanded clones.

TRBV6-6,TRBJ2-3,few,NA,TGTGCCAGCAGTACAGGGTCTGGAGCAGATACGCAGTATTTT,CASSTGSGADTQYF
TRBV7-2,TRBJ1-5,many,NA,TGTGCCAGCAGCTTACGGTATAGCAATCAGCCCCAGCATTTT,CASSLRYSNQPQHF
TRBV7-7,TRBJ2-7,many,NA,TGTGCCAGCAGCCGGGACCGGACTGGCGAGCAGTACTTC,CASSRDRTGEQYF
TRBV7-2,TRBJ2-3,medium-sized,NA,TGTGCCAGCAGTCAACAACTAGGGACCACAGATACGCAGTATTTT,CASSQQLGTTDTQYF
TRBV9,TRBJ1-1,many,TRBD1,TGTGCCAGCAGCGTAGTGGGACAGGGGCTAGCTTTCTTT,CASSVVGQGLAFF
TRBV11-2,TRBJ2-1,many,TRBD1,TGTGCCAGCAGAGCAGGGGGACATAAATACAATGAGCAGTTCTTC,CASRAGGHKYNEQFF
TRBV28,TRBJ2-7,NA,NA,TGTGCCAGCCAGGGGTCCCACGAGCAGTACTTC,CASQGSHEQYF
TRBV28,TRBJ2-3,few,NA,TGTGCCAGCAGAGACAGCACAGATACGCAGTATTTT,CASRDSTDTQYF
TRBV12-3/TRBV12-4,TRBJ2-3,many,NA,TGTGCCAGCAGCCCGGGGGTGGGGGTCGATACGCAGTATTTT,CASSPGVGVDTQYF
TRBV10-3,TRBJ2-3,NA,NA,TGTGCCATCAGTGATGTGGGGGCCGACACAGATACGCAGTATTTT,CAISDVGADTDTQYF
TRBV4-1,TRBJ1-1,many,NA,TGCGCCAGCAGCCAAGTGACAGAGACTGAAGCTTTCTTT,CASSQVTETEAFF
TRBV30,TRBJ1-1,many,NA,TGTGCCTGGAGTTGGGGGCCCAACACTGAAGCTTTCTTT,CAWSWGPNTEAFF
TRBV20-1,TRBJ2-3,many,NA,TGCAGTGCTAGAGTGCGGACTCGCACAGATACGCAGTATTTT,CSARVRTRTDTQYF
TRBV29-1,TRBJ2-6,many,TRBD1,TGCAGCGTTGCCAGACAGGGGGCTGGGGCCAACGTCCTGACTTTC,CSVARQGAGANVLTF
TRBV20-1,TRBJ2-5,NA,NA,TGCAGTGCTAGAGACCAGCGGGTTCAAGAGACCCAGTACTTC,CSARDQRVQETQYF
TRBV7-8,TRBJ1-1,medium-sized,NA,TGTGCCAGCAGCCCTCACGGGGGCAAGAACACTGAAGCTTTCTTT,CASSPHGGKNTEAFF
TRBV19,TRBJ1-5,many,NA,TGTGCCAGTAGTATGGCTCAGTGGTATAGCAATCAGCCCCAGCATTTT,CASSMAQWYSNQPQHF
TRBV5-1,TRBJ2-1,few,TRBD2,TGCGCCAGCAGCTTGGGTAGCGGGGGAGGCAATGAGCAGTTCTTC,CASSLGSGGGNEQFF
TRBV5-1,TRBJ1-1,many,NA,TGCGCCAGCAGCTTGAGGGGTGACGCTGAAGCTTTCTTT,CASSLRGDAEAFF
TRBV7-9,TRBJ1-1,many,NA,TGTGCCAGCAGCTTAGTCACTGGTATGAACACTGAAGCTTTCTTT,CASSLVTGMNTEAFF
TRBV27,TRBJ2-7,many,TRBD1,TGTGCCAGCAGTTTGTCGGACAGGGGCCTCCTGGAGCAGTACTTC,CASSLSDRGLLEQYF
TRBV27,TRBJ1-1,many,NA,TGTGCCAGCAGTTTTAATGTAGGGGGCACTGAAGCTTTCTTT,CASSFNVGGTEAFF
TRBV10-3,TRBJ1-1,few,NA,TGTGCCATCAGTGTAGGGGGTTCTAACACTGAAGCTTTCTTT,CAISVGGSNTEAFF
TRBV2,TRBJ2-3,few,NA,TGTGCCAGCAGTGGGTACCCTCGCACAGATACGCAGTATTTT,CASSGYPRTDTQYF
TRBV11-3,TRBJ1-1,many,NA,TGTGCCAGCAGCAGGGGCCGAGCGAACACTGAAGCTTTCTTT,CASSRGRANTEAFF
TRBV6-6,TRBJ1-6,many,NA,TGTGCCAGCAGATACGACAGTACTAATTCACCCCTCCACTTT,CASRYDSTNSPLHF
TRBV30,TRBJ1-2,many,NA,TGTGCCTGGAGTGGGCAGGGGAATGGCTACACCTTC,CAWSGQGNGYTF
TRBV2,TRBJ1-2,few,TRBD1,TGTGCCAGCAGTCACGCTCGACAGGGCGGCTACACCTTC,CASSHARQGGYTF
TRBV6-6,TRBJ2-1,NA,TRBD2,TGTGCCAGCAGTCCGCCGGGACTAAACTACAATGAGCAGTTCTTC,CASSPPGLNYNEQFF
TRBV4-3,TRBJ1-6,few,NA,TGCGCCAGCAGCCAAGGAGGGGGGTCTTATAATTCACCCCTCCACTTT,CASSQGGGSYNSPLHF
TRBV11-2,TRBJ2-5,many,NA,TGTGCCAGCAGCGGGGGGAGCGATAAACAAGAGACCCAGTACTTC,CASSGGSDKQETQYF
TRBV11-2,TRBJ2-1,few,NA,TGTGCCAGCAGCTTAGACAGCCGAAACAATTACAATGAGCAGTTCTTC,CASSLDSRNNYNEQFF
TRBV7-2,TRBJ2-6,once,NA,TGTGCCAGCAGCTTAGACCGCTCTGGGGCCAACGTCCTGACTTTC,CASSLDRSGANVLTF
TRBV11-2,TRBJ2-1,many,NA,TGTGCCAGCAGGGTCGAAGGGTATGAGCAGTTCTTC,CASRVEGYEQFF
TRBV20-1,TRBJ2-7,many,NA,TGCAGTGCTAGAGATGTGGCAGGGAGCTCCTACGAGCAGTACTTC,CSARDVAGSSYEQYF
TRBV7-2,TRBJ2-7,medium-sized,NA,TGTGCCAGCAGCTTAGGAGGCTACAAAGCCTACGAGCAGTACTTC,CASSLGGYKAYEQYF
TRBV18,TRBJ2-3,NA,NA,TGTGCCAGCTCCCGAACAGGGAGGGGAGTCACAGATACGCAGTATTTT,CASSRTGRGVTDTQYF
TRBV11-2,TRBJ1-2,many,NA,TGTGCCAGCAGCGCCGTTGGACAGCTGACAAACTATGGCTACACCTTC,CASSAVGQLTNYGYTF
TRBV28,TRBJ1-2,NA,TRBD1,TGTGCCAGCAGTTCCGGGACAGGGGTCTATGGCTACACCTTC,CASSSGTGVYGYTF
TRBV28,TRBJ2-5,many,TRBD2,TGTGCCACCCTAGCGGGGGCTCAAGAGACCCAGTACTTC,CATLAGAQETQYF
TRBV6-6,TRBJ1-1,NA,NA,TGTGCCAGCACCCCCGACAGGACGAACACTGAAGCTTTCTTT,CASTPDRTNTEAFF
TRBV29-1,TRBJ1-5,NA,NA,TGCAGCGTGGGTTATAGCAATCAGCCCCAGCATTTT,CSVGYSNQPQHF
TRBV2,TRBJ2-3,many,NA,TGTGCCAGCAGTTGGGGGGGCACAGATACGCAGTATTTT,CASSWGGTDTQYF
TRBV20-1,TRBJ2-7,NA,NA,TGCAGTGCTAGCACAGTCTACGAGCAGTACTTC,CSASTVYEQYF
TRBV12-3/TRBV12-4,TRBJ2-3,NA,NA,TGTGCCAGCAGCACCCGCTGGGGTCGGATGAGCACAGATACGCAGTATTTT,CASSTRWGRMSTDTQYF
TRBV9,TRBJ2-5,many,NA,TGTGCCAGCAGCGTCTTGTACGGGGCGAACCAAGAGACCCAGTACTTC,CASSVLYGANQETQYF
TRBV20-1,TRBJ2-7,many,NA,TGCAGTGCTAGTACCGGGGTTGCCTACGAGCAGTACTTC,CSASTGVAYEQYF
TRBV12-5,TRBJ2-3,few,NA,TGTGCTAGTGGTTTGGACCACTCTTTAACCCGCCGCACAGATACGCAGTATTTT,CASGLDHSLTRRTDTQYF
TRBV2,TRBJ1-1,few,NA,TGTGCCAGCACCCAGGAGAGGGAAGCTTTCTTT,CASTQEREAFF
TRBV7-6,TRBJ2-6,NA,NA,TGTGCCAGCAGCCTTTATGATGGGGGTACTGGGGCCAACGTCCTGACTTTC,CASSLYDGGTGANVLTF
TRBV6-1,TRBJ1-5,many,TRBD1,TGTGCCAGCTTGGACAGGGCTAGCAATCAGCCCCAGCATTTT,CASLDRASNQPQHF
TRBV28,TRBJ2-1,many,TRBD2,TGTGCCAGCAGCCCGACTAGCGGGGGGCCATCCTACAATGAGCAGTTCTTC,CASSPTSGGPSYNEQFF